What follows are 2 T cell receptor beta chains derived from one specimen sequenced in a study of graft-versus-host responses after intestinal transplantation. Sequencing used immunoSEQ multiplex PCR; TCRdb keeps in-frame clones, though not all of them. The data hold tens of thousands of clones, with 80% to 90% observed a single time. The starting material was PBMCs, obtained 26 days after transplant. The receptors shown here come from a human patient who received an intestinal transplant, so some T cells may come from the graft donor.

This clone occurred a few times. This chain connects TRBV10-2 to TRBJ2-7; D gene uncertain. CDR1 is WSHSY, CDR2 SAAADI, per germline. The CDR3 spans 13 residues. Trimming cost V 4 bases and J 2 bases, with 9 bases left between them. The CDR3 loop is CASSGAVAYEQYF. The DNA of the CDR3 is TGCGCCAGCAGTGGGGCAGTGGCCTACGAGCAGTACTTC.

This chain uses TRBV11-2 with TRBJ2-5; D possibly corresponds to TRBD2 (6 bases). Trimming shortened V by 5 bases and J by 8 bases, and 12 bases separated the two germline ends. The CDR3 extends over 12 amino acids. CDR1 SGHAT and CDR2 FQNNGV come from the germline V gene. The CDR3 protein is CASSRDSVTQYF. The DNA for the CDR3 is TGTGCCAGCAGCAGGGACTCCGTAACCCAGTACTTC.